Listed below are T cell receptor beta chains from one sample, sequenced in a study of cytomegalovirus exposure and HLA in healthy donors. Only in-frame clones appear in the TCRdb table, and some are missing; sequencing was by immunoSEQ multiplex PCR. The sample shows 250,000 or so clones, roughly 87% of them seen only once. The sequenced sample was PBMCs. Source of these receptors: a man aged 18 to 30 in good health and CMV-seropositive. CDR3s include the opening cysteine and the closing phenylalanine or tryptophan. Each record gives: clone size, D gene, V gene, J gene, CDR3 protein, CDR3 DNA. D genes are given only for firm matches. Size is omitted from some rows. Given values are once, few, many or a class for expanded clones.

>few|TRBD1|TRBV29-1|TRBJ2-1
CSVDVGQGYNEQFF
TGCAGCGTTGATGTAGGACAGGGGTACAATGAGCAGTTCTTC
>once|-|TRBV5-4|TRBJ1-4
CASSLAGGSRAGEKLFF
TGTGCCAGCAGCTTGGCCGGAGGGAGTAGGGCTGGGGAAAAACTGTTTTTT
>-|-|TRBV27|TRBJ2-1
CASSIPGHKDYNEQFF
TGTGCCAGCAGTATCCCGGGACACAAGGACTACAATGAGCAGTTCTTC
>-|-|TRBV29-1|TRBJ1-2
CSAILNYGYTF
TGCAGCGCCATTCTTAACTATGGCTACACCTTC
>-|-|TRBV28|TRBJ1-4
CASSFVRGNEKLFF
TGTGCCAGCAGTTTCGTTAGGGGAAATGAAAAACTGTTTTTT
>once|-|TRBV10-3|TRBJ2-5
CATQDGPQETQYF
TGTGCCACCCAAGATGGACCCCAAGAGACCCAGTACTTC
>-|TRBD1|TRBV10-3|TRBJ2-7
CASKQGAREQYF
TGTGCCAGTAAGCAGGGGGCGCGAGAGCAGTACTTC
>-|TRBD1|TRBV6-6|TRBJ1-2
CASSYNRQGGGYTF
TGTGCCAGCAGTTACAATCGACAGGGAGGTGGCTACACCTTC
>-|-|TRBV10-2|TRBJ1-2
CASRIDSYGYTF
TGCGCCAGCAGAATAGACAGCTATGGCTACACCTTC
>-|TRBD2|TRBV5-1|TRBJ2-7
CASSSSSGRFNEQYF
TGCGCCAGCAGCTCGTCTAGCGGGAGATTCAACGAGCAGTACTTC
>-|TRBD1|TRBV5-1|TRBJ2-2
CASSALTGGNTGELFF
TGCGCCAGCAGCGCTCTGACAGGGGGCAATACCGGGGAGCTGTTTTTT
>-|-|TRBV11-2|TRBJ2-7
CASSLSGEYEQYF
TGTGCCAGCAGCTTAAGTGGAGAGTACGAGCAGTACTTC
>-|-|TRBV27|TRBJ1-1
CARLRQMNTEAFF
TGTGCCAGACTACGACAGATGAACACTGAAGCTTTCTTT
>-|-|TRBV9|TRBJ1-2
CASSWDGYGYTF
TGTGCCAGCAGCTGGGACGGCTATGGCTACACCTTC
>few|TRBD2|TRBV6-5|TRBJ2-1
CASSSGLAGFNEQFF
TGTGCCAGCAGTTCCGGACTAGCGGGATTTAATGAGCAGTTCTTC
>-|TRBD1|TRBV4-1|TRBJ1-4
CASSQVGQKPTNEKLFF
TGCGCCAGCAGCCAAGTGGGACAGAAGCCAACTAATGAAAAACTGTTTTTT
>-|TRBD2|TRBV5-1|TRBJ2-5
CASSLGASGSGETQYF
TGCGCCAGCAGCTTGGGGGCTAGCGGGAGCGGAGAGACCCAGTACTTC
>-|-|TRBV6-6|TRBJ2-7
CASDRAATSYEQYF
TGTGCCAGCGACCGGGCAGCGACCTCCTACGAGCAGTACTTC
>few|-|TRBV10-3|TRBJ2-5
CAIREQETQYF
TGTGCCATCAGAGAACAAGAGACCCAGTACTTC
>-|-|TRBV4-1|TRBJ2-1
CASSLEGWDNEQFF
TGCGCCAGCAGCCTGGAGGGCTGGGACAATGAGCAGTTCTTC
>-|-|TRBV11-2|TRBJ2-1
CASSLVRADEQFF
TGTGCCAGCAGCTTAGTTCGGGCGGATGAGCAGTTCTTC
>-|TRBD1|TRBV7-3|TRBJ2-2
CASSLGTGSTGELFF
TGTGCCAGCAGCTTAGGGACAGGGAGCACCGGGGAGCTGTTTTTT
>-|TRBD2|TRBV7-6|TRBJ2-1
CASSNLAGGNYNEQFF
TGTGCCAGCAGCAACTTAGCGGGAGGGAACTACAATGAGCAGTTCTTC
>-|TRBD1|TRBV5-1|TRBJ1-5
CASSPGQGAGQPQHF
TGCGCCAGCAGCCCCGGACAGGGGGCGGGTCAGCCCCAGCATTTT
>-|TRBD1|TRBV28|TRBJ1-2
CASISQGGDGYGYTF
TGTGCCAGCATTTCCCAGGGGGGCGACGGCTATGGCTACACCTTC